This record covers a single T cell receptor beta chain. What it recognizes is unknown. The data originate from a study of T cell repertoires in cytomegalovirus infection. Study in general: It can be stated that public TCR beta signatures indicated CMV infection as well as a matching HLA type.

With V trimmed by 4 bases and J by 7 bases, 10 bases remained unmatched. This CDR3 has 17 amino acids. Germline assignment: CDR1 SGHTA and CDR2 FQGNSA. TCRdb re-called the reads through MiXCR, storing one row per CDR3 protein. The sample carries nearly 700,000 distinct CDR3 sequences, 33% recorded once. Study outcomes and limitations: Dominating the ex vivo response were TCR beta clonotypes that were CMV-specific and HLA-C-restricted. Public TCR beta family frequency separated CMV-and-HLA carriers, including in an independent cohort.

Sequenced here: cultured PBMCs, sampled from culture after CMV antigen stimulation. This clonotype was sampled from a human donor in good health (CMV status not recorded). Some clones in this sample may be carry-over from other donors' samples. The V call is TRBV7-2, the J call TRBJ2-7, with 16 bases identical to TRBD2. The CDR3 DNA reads TGTGCCAGCAGCTCCAGGGGACTAGCGGGAGGGCCCGGGGAGCAGTACTTC. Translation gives CASSSRGLAGGPGEQYF.